This TCR beta chain was recovered during a study of cytomegalovirus exposure and HLA in healthy donors. Study-wide background: In terms of ancestry, the Caucasian-associated cluster contained roughly 81% of the approximately 400 genotyped donors. Findings and limits, study-wide: In a later analysis, a missense DCLRE1C variant was linked to TCR beta V- and J-gene trimming. Within the data, a cluster of highly shared sequence variants was likely a sequencing artifact. A later analysis linked roughly 17,000 TCR beta sequences to HLA alleles at 0.05 false discovery rate.

About this clone itself: Its specificity is not known.

13 Jbeta primers and 60 Vbeta primers were used for the PCR. Only in-frame clones appear in the TCRdb table, and some are missing; sequencing was by immunoSEQ multiplex PCR. The sample totals some 120,000 clones; its top ten clones hold 2.2%. The TCR comes from a man aged 35 to 55 in good health and CMV-seronegative. The sequenced material came from PBMCs.

The CDR3 loop is CASSPWTGGTGEAFF. The CDR3 DNA is TGTGCCAGCAGCCCATGGACAGGGGGCACAGGTGAAGCTTTCTTT. The J gene is TRBJ1-1, the V gene TRBV7-6; 11 bases map to TRBD1. V trimming: 5 bases; J trimming: 7 bases; junction bases outside the gene matches: 9. Germline V gene lookup returns CDR1 SGHVS and CDR2 FNYEAQ. The CDR3 length is 15 residues. The variable domain in full, completed from reference TRBV7-6 and TRBJ1-1, reads GAGVSQSPRYKVTKRGQDVALRCDPISGHVSLYWYRQALGQGPEFLTYFNYEAQQDKSGLPNDRFSAERPEGSISTLTIQRTEQRDSAMYRCASSPWTGGTGEAFFGQGTRLTVV.